This T cell receptor (beta chain) was profiled in a study of blood T cell repertoires in COVID-19. About the research overall: COVID-19 samples, acute and convalescent, were from the United States, Italy and Spain. T cells, B-cell-depleted T cells, or PBMCs supplied cDNA or gDNA.

The CDR3 loop spans 13 amino acids. The table lists this clone with many counts. Followed longitudinally, the Seattle patients had been enrolled during active infection. Source study methods: Cell counts per sample came from amplifying reference gene primers. Data came from immunoSEQ multiplex PCR; TCRdb stores just in-frame clones and leaves some out. V, J and clone size are those of that table, while D and trimming were read from the DNA. The sample lists 150,000 to 200,000 clones, 82% occurring once. The V call is TRBV21-1, the J call TRBJ2-7; the D call of TRBD1 is as the table states it, not checked on the DNA. TRBV21-1 is designated a pseudogene. This clonotype was sampled from a woman aged 55-70 years with COVID-19, enrolled during active disease. Material: peripheral blood. CDR3 in amino acids: CASSKTGGYEQYF. The CDR3 DNA is TGTGCCAGCAGCAAGACAGGGGGCTACGAGCAGTACTTC.